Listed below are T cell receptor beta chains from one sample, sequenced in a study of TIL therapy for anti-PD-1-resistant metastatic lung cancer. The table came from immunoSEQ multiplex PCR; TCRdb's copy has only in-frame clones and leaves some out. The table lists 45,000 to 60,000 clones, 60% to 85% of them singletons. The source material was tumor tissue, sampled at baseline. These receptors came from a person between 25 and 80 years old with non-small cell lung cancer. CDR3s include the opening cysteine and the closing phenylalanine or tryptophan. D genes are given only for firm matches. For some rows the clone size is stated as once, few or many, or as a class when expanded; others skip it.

CDR3aa: CASNRDREYSNQPQHF
CDR3nt: TGTGCCAGCAATAGGGACAGGGAGTATAGCAATCAGCCCCAGCATTTT
d_gene: TRBD1
abundance: NA
j_gene: TRBJ1-5
v_gene: TRBV2

CDR3aa: CASSYPDRGGGYTF
CDR3nt: TGTGCCAGCAGTTACCCGGACAGGGGGGGTGGCTACACCTTC
d_gene: TRBD1
abundance: NA
j_gene: TRBJ1-2
v_gene: TRBV6-6

CDR3aa: CAWTPGGGGGNTIYF
CDR3nt: TGTGCCTGGACCCCCGGGGGTGGTGGTGGAAACACCATATATTTT
d_gene: NA
abundance: NA
j_gene: TRBJ1-3
v_gene: TRBV30

CDR3aa: CASMGLGAEYGYTF
CDR3nt: TGTGCCAGTATGGGGTTGGGGGCGGAATATGGCTACACCTTC
d_gene: NA
abundance: NA
j_gene: TRBJ1-2
v_gene: TRBV19

CDR3aa: CASSRSGGNTGELFF
CDR3nt: TGTGCCAGCAGTCGAAGCGGGGGAAACACCGGGGAGCTGTTTTTT
d_gene: TRBD2
abundance: NA
j_gene: TRBJ2-2
v_gene: TRBV2

CDR3aa: CASSFGQGAADTQYF
CDR3nt: TGTGCCAGCAGCTTCGGACAGGGGGCAGCAGATACGCAGTATTTT
d_gene: TRBD1
abundance: NA
j_gene: TRBJ2-3
v_gene: TRBV7-9

CDR3aa: CASSLGGVSNEKLFF
CDR3nt: TGTGCCAGCAGCCTAGGGGGGGTTTCTAATGAAAAACTGTTTTTT
d_gene: NA
abundance: NA
j_gene: TRBJ1-4
v_gene: TRBV7-8

CDR3aa: CASSLVAGTGELFF
CDR3nt: TGTGCCAGCAGCTTGGTTGCAGGGACCGGGGAGCTGTTTTTT
d_gene: NA
abundance: few
j_gene: TRBJ2-2
v_gene: TRBV5-5

CDR3aa: CASSARTGNTEAFF
CDR3nt: TGTGCCAGCAGCGCCCGGACAGGGAACACTGAAGCTTTCTTT
d_gene: TRBD1
abundance: few
j_gene: TRBJ1-1
v_gene: TRBV5-4

CDR3aa: CASSFLPGLAGEKITDTQYF
CDR3nt: TGTGCCAGCAGCTTCCTACCCGGACTAGCGGGGGAGAAGATCACAGATACGCAGTATTTT
d_gene: TRBD2
abundance: NA
j_gene: TRBJ2-3
v_gene: TRBV7-3

CDR3aa: CASSEAGQGRDQYF
CDR3nt: TGCGCCAGCAGTGAGGCGGGACAGGGTAGAGACCAGTACTTC
d_gene: TRBD1
abundance: NA
j_gene: TRBJ2-5
v_gene: TRBV10-1

CDR3aa: CASSGTGTKTYEQYF
CDR3nt: TGTGCCAGCAGCGGAACCGGGACTAAGACCTACGAGCAGTACTTC
d_gene: TRBD2
abundance: NA
j_gene: TRBJ2-7
v_gene: TRBV5-4

CDR3aa: CASSYFGQGRGEQYF
CDR3nt: TGTGCCAGCAGTTACTTTGGACAGGGCCGGGGTGAGCAGTACTTC
d_gene: TRBD1
abundance: NA
j_gene: TRBJ2-7
v_gene: TRBV6-5